A selection of T cell receptor beta chains follows, all from one sample in a study of blood T cells in healthy people across ages. A single record per CDR3 protein comes from TCRdb applying MiXCR to the 5' RACE reads. The sample comprises some 900,000 distinct CDR3 sequences, around 48% of which are singletons, and under 15% rests with the top ten. Sequences were obtained from blood. The receptors originated from a young man in good health. Both conserved end residues are part of each CDR3. The order of the fields is clone size, J gene, D gene, CDR3 length, V gene, CDR3 DNA, CDR3 protein. A D gene is named only where the DNA matches it firmly. Size values are once, few and many counts, or a class for expanded clones, and some rows have none.

. TRBJ2-3 TRBD2 16 TRBV3-1 TGTGCCGGCAGCCAAGATCGACTAGCGGGGGGAGATACGCAGTATTTT CAGSQDRLAGGDTQYF
. TRBJ1-4 . 14 TRBV20-1 TGCAGTGCTAGAGATAGGCGGGGGAAAGAAAAACTGTTTTTT CSARDRRGKEKLFF
. TRBJ1-2 TRBD1 14 TRBV12-3/TRBV12-4 TGTGCCAGCAGCCAAGGACAGGCTATCGCTGGCTACACCTTC CASSQGQAIAGYTF
. TRBJ1-4 . 14 TRBV5-1 TGCGCCAGCAGACCGGGACAACTTAATGAAAAACTGTTTTTT CASRPGQLNEKLFF
. TRBJ2-5 TRBD2 14 TRBV5-1 TGCGCCAGCACCCCGGGACTAGCACAAGAGACCCAGTACTTC CASTPGLAQETQYF
few TRBJ1-2 TRBD1 15 TRBV15 TGTGCCACCAGCAGAGACGGACAGGCGGACTGGGGCTACACCTTC CATSRDGQADWGYTF
. TRBJ2-3 . 14 TRBV9 TGTGCCAGCACGGTTGCTAGTCACCCAGATACGCAGTATTTT CASTVASHPDTQYF
few TRBJ1-2 TRBD1 14 TRBV7-2 TGTGCCAGCAGAACGACAGGGGGGTTCTATGGCTACACCTTC CASRTTGGFYGYTF
. TRBJ1-2 . 14 TRBV7-3 TGTGCCAGCAGCGCATCCGGGGGAAGGAGCGGCTACACCTTC CASSASGGRSGYTF
. TRBJ2-7 . 13 TRBV9 TGTGCCAGCAGCGTAGGGCAGAATGACGAGCAGTACTTC CASSVGQNDEQYF
. TRBJ1-5 . 15 TRBV6-5 TGTGCCAGCAGTTACAACGGAATAGGAAATCAGCCCCAGCATTTT CASSYNGIGNQPQHF
. TRBJ2-7 . 15 TRBV25-1 TGTGCCAGCAGTGAATTCGGGCAGTACCGCGGCGAGCAGTACTTC CASSEFGQYRGEQYF
. TRBJ2-3 . 16 TRBV3-1 TGTGCCAGCAGCCCCTTGTCGGGGGTGAGCACAGATACGCAGTATTTT CASSPLSGVSTDTQYF
. TRBJ1-2 . 14 TRBV4-1 TGCGCCAGCAGCCAAGGAATCGCTGACTATGGCTACACCTTC CASSQGIADYGYTF
. TRBJ1-2 TRBD1 14 TRBV6-2/TRBV6-3 TGTGCCAGCAGTCGGGACAGGGCGGCGTATGGCTACACCTTC CASSRDRAAYGYTF